These T cell receptor beta chains were read from a single sample in a study of post-analysis software for immune sequencing data. TCRdb re-derived calls from the PCR reads in MiXCR, one entry per CDR3 protein. The sample includes 150,000 to 200,000 distinct CDR3 sequences, around 28% of them seen just once. The specimen was blood. These receptors were taken from a girl aged 5-17 years with multiple sclerosis. Each CDR3 is given with its conserved first and last residue. The order of the fields is CDR3 protein, CDR3 DNA, V gene, D gene, clone size, J gene. D genes are given only for firm matches. The size field is filled for only some rows; it gives once, few, many or a size class.

CDR3: CSARDLAATEAFF; DNA: TGCAGTGCTAGAGATCTGGCAGCCACTGAAGCTTTCTTT; V: TRBV20-1; D: .; size: .; J: TRBJ1-1
CDR3: CASRHYRGVGTEAFF; DNA: TGTGCCAGCAGGCACTACAGGGGTGTCGGGACTGAAGCTTTCTTT; V: TRBV6-2/TRBV6-3; D: TRBD1; size: .; J: TRBJ1-1
CDR3: CASRTEENSPLHF; DNA: TGCGCCAGCAGGACAGAAGAAAATTCACCCCTCCACTTT; V: TRBV5-1; D: .; size: .; J: TRBJ1-6
CDR3: CASSPWTRVGNEQFF; DNA: TGTGCCAGCAGTCCTTGGACTAGAGTTGGTAATGAGCAGTTCTTC; V: TRBV12-3/TRBV12-4; D: TRBD2; size: .; J: TRBJ2-1
CDR3: CASSEEGTRHIQYF; DNA: TGCGCCAGCAGTGAGGAGGGGACGAGGCACATTCAGTACTTC; V: TRBV10-2; D: .; size: .; J: TRBJ2-4
CDR3: CASSWGQGANEKLFF; DNA: TGTGCCAGCAGTTGGGGACAGGGGGCGAATGAAAAACTGTTTTTT; V: TRBV12-3/TRBV12-4; D: TRBD1; size: few; J: TRBJ1-4
CDR3: CASSFIRGNQPQHF; DNA: TGTGCCAGCAGTTTTATCCGGGGGAATCAGCCCCAGCATTTT; V: TRBV28; D: .; size: .; J: TRBJ1-5
CDR3: CASSYGPGSNQPQHF; DNA: TGTGCCAGCAGTTATGGCCCGGGAAGCAATCAGCCCCAGCATTTT; V: TRBV6-5; D: .; size: few; J: TRBJ1-5
CDR3: CASSQVVERSNQPQHF; DNA: TGCGCCAGCAGCCAAGTTGTAGAGCGAAGCAATCAGCCCCAGCATTTT; V: TRBV4-1; D: .; size: once; J: TRBJ1-5
CDR3: CASSDDGAGGSYNEQFF; DNA: TGTGCCAGCAGCGACGACGGGGCGGGAGGCTCCTACAATGAGCAGTTCTTC; V: TRBV7-3; D: TRBD2; size: many; J: TRBJ2-1
CDR3: CASSLVGGRNEQFF; DNA: TGTGCCAGCAGCTTAGTCGGCGGGCGGAATGAGCAGTTCTTC; V: TRBV7-9; D: .; size: many; J: TRBJ2-1
CDR3: CSAARRNTEAFF; DNA: TGCAGTGCAGCCAGAAGGAACACTGAAGCTTTCTTT; V: TRBV20-1; D: .; size: few; J: TRBJ1-1
CDR3: CASSLGLAGYNEQFF; DNA: TGCGCCAGCAGCTTGGGGCTAGCGGGCTACAATGAGCAGTTCTTC; V: TRBV5-1; D: TRBD2; size: many; J: TRBJ2-1
CDR3: CASSLSGTQETQYF; DNA: TGTGCCAGCAGTTTGTCCGGAACACAAGAGACCCAGTACTTC; V: TRBV12-3/TRBV12-4; D: .; size: .; J: TRBJ2-5
CDR3: CASIPGSPVSSYGQYF; DNA: TGCGCCAGCATCCCAGGATCTCCCGTGAGCTCCTACGGGCAGTACTTC; V: TRBV10-2; D: .; size: .; J: TRBJ2-7
CDR3: CSARVFRGPETQYF; DNA: TGCAGTGCTAGAGTCTTCAGGGGGCCTGAGACCCAGTACTTC; V: TRBV20-1; D: TRBD1; size: few; J: TRBJ2-5
CDR3: CATESLTSGSEQFF; DNA: TGTGCCACCGAATCGTTGACTAGCGGGAGCGAGCAGTTCTTC; V: TRBV10-3; D: TRBD2; size: many; J: TRBJ2-1
CDR3: CSARMRGESGNQPQHF; DNA: TGCAGTGCTAGAATGAGGGGGGAATCGGGGAATCAGCCCCAGCATTTT; V: TRBV20-1; D: .; size: few; J: TRBJ1-5
CDR3: CASSLIGGTNEQYF; DNA: TGTGCCAGCAGCTTAATCGGGGGCACCAACGAGCAGTACTTC; V: TRBV7-9; D: .; size: many; J: TRBJ2-7
CDR3: CASSYWLAGPTSYEQYF; DNA: TGTGCCAGCAGTTACTGGCTAGCGGGTCCGACCTCCTACGAGCAGTACTTC; V: TRBV6-2/TRBV6-3; D: TRBD2; size: few; J: TRBJ2-7
CDR3: CSARWELTSGRHQETQYF; DNA: TGCAGTGCTAGGTGGGAGTTGACTAGCGGGAGGCACCAAGAGACCCAGTACTTC; V: TRBV20-1; D: TRBD2; size: many; J: TRBJ2-5
CDR3: CASSRIPGRRDTQYF; DNA: TGCGCCAGCAGCCGCATACCGGGACGCCGAGATACGCAGTATTTT; V: TRBV4-1; D: .; size: many; J: TRBJ2-3
CDR3: CASSESAVYSYNEQFF; DNA: TGTGCCAGCAGTGAATCCGCGGTTTACTCCTACAATGAGCAGTTCTTC; V: TRBV25-1; D: .; size: many; J: TRBJ2-1
CDR3: CASSGGTVNTEAFF; DNA: TGCGCCAGCAGCGGGGGGACAGTCAACACTGAAGCTTTCTTT; V: TRBV5-1; D: TRBD1; size: .; J: TRBJ1-1
CDR3: CASSMPGQGAGDTQYF; DNA: TGTGCCAGTAGTATGCCCGGACAGGGGGCCGGAGATACGCAGTATTTT; V: TRBV19; D: TRBD1; size: .; J: TRBJ2-3
CDR3: CASFGVLWDRAYNEQFF; DNA: TGTGCCAGCTTTGGCGTGCTTTGGGACAGGGCCTACAATGAGCAGTTCTTC; V: TRBV7-8; D: TRBD1; size: .; J: TRBJ2-1
CDR3: CSVQGATYGYTF; DNA: TGCAGCGTTCAGGGGGCAACGTATGGCTACACCTTC; V: TRBV29-1; D: TRBD1; size: few; J: TRBJ1-2
CDR3: CSVPGQGTDTQYF; DNA: TGCAGTGTTCCGGGACAGGGGACAGATACGCAGTATTTT; V: TRBV20-1; D: TRBD1; size: .; J: TRBJ2-3
CDR3: CATSEGLSSNQPQHF; DNA: TGTGCCACCAGTGAGGGACTTTCTAGCAATCAGCCCCAGCATTTT; V: TRBV24-1; D: .; size: many; J: TRBJ1-5
CDR3: CASSWTPDTEAFF; DNA: TGTGCCAGCAGTTGGACACCGGACACTGAAGCTTTCTTT; V: TRBV7-3; D: .; size: few; J: TRBJ1-1
CDR3: CASSFTSGSSSSYEQYF; DNA: TGCGCCAGCAGCTTCACTAGCGGGAGTTCCAGCTCCTACGAGCAGTACTTC; V: TRBV5-1; D: TRBD2; size: many; J: TRBJ2-7
CDR3: CASSLYTVDTGELFF; DNA: TGCGCCAGCAGCTTGTACACGGTCGACACCGGGGAGCTGTTTTTT; V: TRBV5-1; D: .; size: .; J: TRBJ2-2
CDR3: CSAQSGSPYNEQFF; DNA: TGCAGTGCTCAAAGCGGGAGCCCCTACAATGAGCAGTTCTTC; V: TRBV20-1; D: TRBD2; size: few; J: TRBJ2-1
CDR3: CATSGPGGGRSYNEQFF; DNA: TGTGCCACCAGTGGGCCAGGAGGCGGGAGGTCCTACAATGAGCAGTTCTTC; V: TRBV24-1; D: TRBD2; size: many; J: TRBJ2-1
CDR3: CASSVRTEAFF; DNA: TGCGCCAGCAGCGTCAGGACTGAAGCTTTCTTT; V: TRBV5-1; D: .; size: .; J: TRBJ1-1
CDR3: CASSLEGGLAGAYEQYF; DNA: TGCGCCAGCAGCTTGGAAGGGGGACTAGCGGGAGCCTACGAGCAGTACTTC; V: TRBV5-1; D: TRBD2; size: many; J: TRBJ2-7
CDR3: CASTIGGVYGYTF; DNA: TGTGCCAGCACCATAGGGGGAGTCTATGGCTACACCTTC; V: TRBV28; D: .; size: many; J: TRBJ1-2
CDR3: CASIDPGTDTQYF; DNA: TGTGCCAGCATCGACCCTGGCACAGATACGCAGTATTTT; V: TRBV6-5; D: .; size: many; J: TRBJ2-3
CDR3: CASSQRDRKKEAFF; DNA: TGTGCCAGCAGCCAGCGCGACAGGAAAAAGGAAGCTTTCTTT; V: TRBV3-1; D: .; size: few; J: TRBJ1-1
CDR3: CASSVAGGRTGELFF; DNA: TGTGCCAGCAGCGTAGCGGGAGGGCGTACCGGGGAGCTGTTTTTT; V: TRBV2; D: TRBD2; size: few; J: TRBJ2-2
CDR3: CASSHPLRGGVGYEQYF; DNA: TGCGCCAGCAGCCATCCCTTGAGGGGGGGAGTAGGCTACGAGCAGTACTTC; V: TRBV4-1; D: .; size: .; J: TRBJ2-7
CDR3: CASSRINVEEQYF; DNA: TGTGCCAGCAGCCGAATCAACGTCGAGGAGCAGTACTTC; V: TRBV5-6; D: .; size: .; J: TRBJ2-7
CDR3: CAISGAGQGKSEAFF; DNA: TGTGCCATCAGTGGTGCGGGACAGGGGAAAAGTGAAGCTTTCTTT; V: TRBV10-3; D: TRBD1; size: .; J: TRBJ1-1
CDR3: CASSPPLAAQTQYF; DNA: TGTGCCAGCAGTCCCCCACTAGCGGCGCAGACCCAGTACTTC; V: TRBV28; D: TRBD2; size: few; J: TRBJ2-5
CDR3: CASSRILGGIGEQFF; DNA: TGTGCCAGCAGCCGGATTTTGGGGGGGATTGGTGAGCAGTTCTTT; V: TRBV7-9; D: TRBD2; size: once; J: TRBJ2-1
CDR3: CARRVQGMPNYGYTF; DNA: TGTGCCAGAAGAGTACAGGGTATGCCTAACTATGGCTACACCTTC; V: TRBV6-4; D: .; size: many; J: TRBJ1-2
CDR3: CASERTGDHQETQYF; DNA: TGTGCCAGTGAAAGGACAGGGGATCACCAAGAGACCCAGTACTTC; V: TRBV19; D: TRBD1; size: .; J: TRBJ2-5
CDR3: CASTSWGGYEQFF; DNA: TGTGCCAGCACCTCGTGGGGGGGCTATGAGCAGTTCTTC; V: TRBV27; D: .; size: many; J: TRBJ2-1
CDR3: CASSQDRGETQYF; DNA: TGTGCCAGCAGCCAAGACCGGGGGGAGACCCAGTACTTC; V: TRBV4-2; D: .; size: .; J: TRBJ2-5
CDR3: CASSYSGNTIYF; DNA: TGTGCCAGCAGTTACTCTGGAAACACCATATATTTT; V: TRBV6-6; D: .; size: .; J: TRBJ1-3